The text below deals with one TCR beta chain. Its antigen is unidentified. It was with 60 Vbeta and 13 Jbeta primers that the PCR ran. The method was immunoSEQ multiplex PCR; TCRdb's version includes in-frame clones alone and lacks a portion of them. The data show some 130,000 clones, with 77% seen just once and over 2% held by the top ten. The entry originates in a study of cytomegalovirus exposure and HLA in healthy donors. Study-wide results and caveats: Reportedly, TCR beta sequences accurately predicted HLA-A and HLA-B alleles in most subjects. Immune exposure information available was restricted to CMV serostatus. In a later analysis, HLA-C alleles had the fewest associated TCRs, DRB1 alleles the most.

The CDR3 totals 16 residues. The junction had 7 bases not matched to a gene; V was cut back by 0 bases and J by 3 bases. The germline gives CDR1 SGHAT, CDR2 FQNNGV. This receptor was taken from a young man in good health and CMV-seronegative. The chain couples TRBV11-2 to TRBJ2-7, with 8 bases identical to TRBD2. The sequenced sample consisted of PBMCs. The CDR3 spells CASSLDSGISVYEQYF. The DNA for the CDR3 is TGTGCCAGCAGCTTAGATAGCGGGATTTCGGTCTACGAGCAGTACTTC.